Below, 7 T cell receptor beta chains from the same sample are listed, as sequenced in a study of blood T cells in healthy people across ages. It was with a sample-barcoded 5' primer and a J-beta primer mix that a second PCR of about 6 to 12 cycles was run. MiXCR, run by TCRdb on the 5' RACE reads, gives a single entry per CDR3 protein. The sample shows 1.5 million or so distinct CDR3 sequences, 42% of them seen only once. Sequencing was carried out using blood. All receptors come from a woman younger than 35 in good health.

V usage is TRBV15 and J usage is TRBJ2-5; D might be TRBD2 (6 bases). The V end lost 2 bases, the J end lost 1 base, and 17 bases lay between the germline ends. The germline V gene has CDR1 LNHNV and CDR2 YYDKDF (reference sequence). This CDR3 region has 17 residues. CDR3 in amino acids: CATSRKSGGGVQETQYF. CDR3 DNA: TGTGCCACCAGCAGAAAAAGTGGGGGAGGAGTCCAAGAGACCCAGTACTTC.

V usage is TRBV3-1 and J usage is TRBJ1-4, with D hard to call. From germline, CDR1 is LGHDT and CDR2 YNNKEL (reference sequence). With 5 bases removed from V and 2 bases from J, the gap between germline ends came to 12 bases. The CDR3 length is 15 residues. CDR3 residues: CASSDRVLTNEKLFF. As DNA, the CDR3 is TGTGCCAGCAGCGACCGGGTACTGACTAATGAAAAACTGTTTTTT. The whole variable domain, filled in from reference TRBV3-1 and TRBJ1-4, reads DTAVSQTPKYLVTQMGNDKSIKCEQNLGHDTMYWYKQDSKKFLKIMFSYNNKELIINETVPNRFSPKSPDKAHLNLHINSLELGDSAVYFCASSDRVLTNEKLFFGSGTQLSVL.

This clonotype has a handful of counts. V is TRBV20-1 and J is TRBJ2-5, with TRBD2 identical over 8 bases. The V segment lost 5 bases and the J segment 3 bases; nucleotides outside the gene matches: 5. The germline CDR1 and CDR2 sequences are DFQATT and SNEGSKA (reference sequence). There are 13 residues in the CDR3. The CDR3 here is CSALGAGEETQYF. CDR3 nucleotide sequence: TGCAGTGCTTTAGGAGCGGGGGAAGAGACCCAGTACTTC.

On this clonotype: Its ends do not fully match the called genes, so a read error is possible. The chain has TRBV7-7 and TRBJ2-5; D perhaps matches TRBD1 (6 bases). The CDR3 length is 15 residues. From germline, CDR1 is SSHAT and CDR2 FNYEAQ (reference sequence). The CDR3 protein is CASSLAQGGGETQYF. Here the CDR3 DNA reads TGTGCTAGCAGCTTAGCCCAGGGTGGGGGCGAGACCCAGTACTTC.

With regard to this clonotype: One junction end disagrees with the germline gene, perhaps due to a read error. The CDR3, as DNA: TGTGCTAGCAGCCAACACGCGGGGATCGGGGCCAACGTCCTGACTTTC. It encodes CASSQHAGIGANVLTF. The genes are TRBV7-7 and TRBJ2-6; weak D call: TRBD2 (6 bases). CDR3 length: 16 amino acids. Per the germline V gene, CDR1 is SSHAT and CDR2 is FNYEAQ (reference sequence).

Turning to this clonotype: This may arise from a read error, as a much more abundant clone is one base away. This chain connects TRBV10-3 to TRBJ2-1; D ambiguous. In germline, CDR1 is ENHRY, CDR2 SYGVKD. There are 13 residues in the CDR3. Trimming took 3 bases from V and 13 from J, leaving 16 bases between them. The CDR3 here is CAISEPSQETQFF. In nucleotides, the CDR3 is TGTGCCATCAGTGAACCCTCCCAAGAGACCCAGTTCTTC.

This chain links TRBV20-1 with TRBJ2-5; TRBD1 matches 7 bases. Trimming at V came to 2 bases and at J to 5 bases, leaving 8 bases not matched to a gene. This CDR3 region has 14 residues. The germline gives CDR1 DFQATT, CDR2 SNEGSKA (reference sequence). The CDR3 here is CSARTPQGVETQYF. For the CDR3, the DNA is TGCAGTGCTAGAACCCCCCAGGGGGTGGAGACCCAGTACTTC.